This T cell receptor (beta chain) comes out of a study of blood T cell repertoires in COVID-19. Study background: Samples came from the United States, Italy and Spain, spanning acute and convalescent COVID-19.

The CDR3 sequence is 14 residues long. Germline values: CDR1 LNHDA, CDR2 SQIVND (reference sequence). V lost 5 bases and J 0 bases, leaving 8 bases between the germline ends. Sequencing used immunoSEQ multiplex PCR; TCRdb keeps in-frame clones, though not all of them. This sample yields tens of thousands of clones, of which 80% are seen a single time; less than 6% belongs to the top ten. This chain uses TRBV19 with TRBJ1-3; a possible D gene is TRBD1 (6 bases). The sequence came from a woman aged 70 to 79 with acute or convalescent COVID-19. The specimen sequenced was peripheral blood. CDR3 loop: CASSQGSSGNTIYF. Written as DNA, the CDR3 is TGTGCCAGTAGTCAGGGGAGCTCTGGAAACACCATATATTTT. Full variable domain (missing parts from reference TRBV19 and TRBJ1-3): DGGITQSPKYLFRKEGQNVTLSCEQNLNHDAMYWYRQDPGQGLRLIYYSQIVNDFQKGDIAEGYSVSREKKESFPLTVTSAQKNPTAFYLCASSQGSSGNTIYFGEGSWLTVV.